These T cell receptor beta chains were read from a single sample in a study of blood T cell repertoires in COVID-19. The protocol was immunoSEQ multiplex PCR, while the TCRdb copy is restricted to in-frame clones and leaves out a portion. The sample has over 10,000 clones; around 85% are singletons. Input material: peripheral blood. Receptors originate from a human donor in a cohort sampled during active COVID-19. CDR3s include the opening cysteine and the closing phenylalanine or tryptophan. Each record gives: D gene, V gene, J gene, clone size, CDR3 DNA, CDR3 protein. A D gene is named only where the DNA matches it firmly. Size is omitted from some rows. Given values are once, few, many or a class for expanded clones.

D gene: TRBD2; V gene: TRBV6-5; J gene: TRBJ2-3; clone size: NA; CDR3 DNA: TGTGCCAGCAGTAGGGGAGCGGGGAACACAGATACGCAGTATTTT; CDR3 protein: CASSRGAGNTDTQYF
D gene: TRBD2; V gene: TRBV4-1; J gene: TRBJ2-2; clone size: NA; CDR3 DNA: TGCGCCAGCAGCCAGGGGCGAGCGGGAGTTGTGACCGGGGAGCTGTTTTTT; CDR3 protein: CASSQGRAGVVTGELFF
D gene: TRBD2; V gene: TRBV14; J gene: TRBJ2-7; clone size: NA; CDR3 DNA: TGTGCCAGCAGCCACGTACTAGCGGCCTACGAGCAGTACTTC; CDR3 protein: CASSHVLAAYEQYF
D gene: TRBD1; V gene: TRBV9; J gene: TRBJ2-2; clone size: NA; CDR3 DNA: TGTGCCAGCAGCGTATTCTTGGGACAGAAGAACACCGGGGAGCTGTTTTTT; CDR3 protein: CASSVFLGQKNTGELFF
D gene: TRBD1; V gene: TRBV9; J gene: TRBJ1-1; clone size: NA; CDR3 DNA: TGTGCCAGCAGCGGAGGACAGGGGATGAACACTGAAGCTTTCTTT; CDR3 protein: CASSGGQGMNTEAFF
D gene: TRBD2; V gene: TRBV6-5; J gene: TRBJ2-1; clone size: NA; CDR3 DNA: TGTGCCAGCAAACGGACTAGCGGGGATATTTATGAGCAGTTCTTC; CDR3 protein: CASKRTSGDIYEQFF
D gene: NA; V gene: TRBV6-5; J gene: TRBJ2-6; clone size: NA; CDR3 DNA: TGTGCCAGCAGTTACTCCCGGGGCTCTGGGGCCAACGTCCTGACTTTC; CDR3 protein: CASSYSRGSGANVLTF
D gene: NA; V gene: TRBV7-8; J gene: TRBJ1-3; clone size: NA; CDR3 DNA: TGTGCCAGCAGCACCAGGGGCAGCGGAAACACCATATATTTT; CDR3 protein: CASSTRGSGNTIYF
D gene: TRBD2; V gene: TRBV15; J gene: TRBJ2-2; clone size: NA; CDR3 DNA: TGTGCCACCGCCGGACTAGCGGGAGTAAACACCGGGGAGCTGTTTTTT; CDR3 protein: CATAGLAGVNTGELFF
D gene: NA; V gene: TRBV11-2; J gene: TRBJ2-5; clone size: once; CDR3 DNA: TGTGCCAGCAGCCCGTTGGGACAACCGCAAGAGACCCAGTACTTC; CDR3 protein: CASSPLGQPQETQYF
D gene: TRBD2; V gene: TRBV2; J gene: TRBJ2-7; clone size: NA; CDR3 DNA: TGTGCCAGCAGTGAACAGCGGGGCACCTACGAGCAGTACTTC; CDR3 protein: CASSEQRGTYEQYF
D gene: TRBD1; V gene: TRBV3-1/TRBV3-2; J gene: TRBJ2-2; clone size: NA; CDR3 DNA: TGTGCCAGCAGCGACAGGGGGGCGAACACCGGGGAGCTGTTTTTT; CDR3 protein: CASSDRGANTGELFF
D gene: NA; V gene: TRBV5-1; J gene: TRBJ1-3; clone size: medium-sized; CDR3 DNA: TGCGCCAGCAGCTTGAAACCGGGTAGCTCTGGAAACACCATATATTTT; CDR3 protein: CASSLKPGSSGNTIYF
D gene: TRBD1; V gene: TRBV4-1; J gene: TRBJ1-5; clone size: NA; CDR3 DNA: TGCGCCAGCAGCTCGGGACAGGGTTATAGCAATCAGCCCCAGCATTTT; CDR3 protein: CASSSGQGYSNQPQHF
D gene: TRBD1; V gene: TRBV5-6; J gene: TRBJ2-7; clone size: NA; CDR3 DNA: TGTGCCAGCAGCTCGACAGGGGGCGTCTACGAGCAGTACTTC; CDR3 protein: CASSSTGGVYEQYF
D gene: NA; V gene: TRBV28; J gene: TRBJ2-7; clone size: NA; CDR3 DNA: TGTGCCAGCACCCAGGGGTCTCTTTACGAGCAGTACTTC; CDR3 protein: CASTQGSLYEQYF
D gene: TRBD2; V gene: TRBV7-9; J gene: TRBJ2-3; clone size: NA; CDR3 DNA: TGTGCCAGCAGCTTAACTAGCGGGGGAGCCGATACGCAGTATTTT; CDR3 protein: CASSLTSGGADTQYF
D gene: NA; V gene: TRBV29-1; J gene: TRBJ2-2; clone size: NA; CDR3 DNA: TGCAGCGCGGGGACAACTTCTACTAACACCGGGGAGCTGTTTTTT; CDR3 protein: CSAGTTSTNTGELFF
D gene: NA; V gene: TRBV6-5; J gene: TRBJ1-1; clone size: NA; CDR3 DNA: TGTGCCAGCAGTTATGGGCGTAACACTGAAGCTTTCTTT; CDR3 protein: CASSYGRNTEAFF
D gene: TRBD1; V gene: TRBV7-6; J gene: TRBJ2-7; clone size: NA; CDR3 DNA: TGTGCCAGCAGCTTGGAGACAGGGCTTACCTACGAGCAGTACTTC; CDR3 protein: CASSLETGLTYEQYF
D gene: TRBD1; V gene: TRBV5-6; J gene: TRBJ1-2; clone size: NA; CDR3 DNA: TGTGCCAGCAGCTTGGACAGGGGCATTGGCTACACCTTC; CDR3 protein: CASSLDRGIGYTF
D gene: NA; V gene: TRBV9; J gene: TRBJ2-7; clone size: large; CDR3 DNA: TGTGCCAGCAGCGTATCGGAGGGGGCGATTGAGCAGTACTTC; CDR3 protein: CASSVSEGAIEQYF
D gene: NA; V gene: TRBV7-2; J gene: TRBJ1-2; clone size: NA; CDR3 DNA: TGTGCCAGCAGCTCGAGGACTAGCGGGGGCTACACCTTC; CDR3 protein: CASSSRTSGGYTF
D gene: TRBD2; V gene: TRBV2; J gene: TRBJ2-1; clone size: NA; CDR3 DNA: TGTGCCAGCAGGACTAGCGGGAGGGCGAATAATGAGCAGTTCTTC; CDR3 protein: CASRTSGRANNEQFF